The 31 T cell receptor beta chains reported below all come from one sample, sequenced in a study of tissue T cells after allogeneic stem cell transplantation. Only in-frame clones appear in the TCRdb table, and some are missing; sequencing was by immunoSEQ multiplex PCR. The table lists over 3,000 clones, about 47% of them singletons. Time point: mouse harvest day 14 after allogeneic transplant. Tail vein injection delivered 10^7 T-cell-depleted bone marrow cells and 10^6 splenic CD5+ T cells. The material sequenced was gut tissue. The receptors shown here come from a female BALB/c mouse given C57BL/6 T cells with graft-versus-host disease after an allogeneic hematopoietic cell transplant.

In regard to this clone: These gene names are mouse names. The CDR3 extends 1 residue past the end of the read, so its final part is completed from the germline J gene. The chain couples TRBV2 to TRBJ2-7; TRBD1 might be the D (5 bases). The CDR3 sequence is 13 residues long. Germline V CDR1 and CDR2: LGHNA, YSYQKL. The V end lost 2 bases, the J end lost 0 bases, and 5 bases lay between the germline ends. Incomplete CDR3 DNA: TGTGCCAGCAGCCAACAGGGCTCCTATGAACAGTAC. It specifies CASSQQGSYEQY. The whole CDR3 protein is CASSQQGSYEQYF.

Note on this clone: Any gene name here is a mouse gene name. The identical CDR3 is also encoded by other nucleotide sequences in the sample. CDR3 sequence reads: CASSLNRGEQYF. CDR3 bases read: TGTGCCAGCAGTCTGAACAGGGGCGAACAGTAC. The chain uses TRBV26 and TRBJ2-7; 7 nucleotides align to TRBD1. Coverage ceases 1 residue before the CDR3 finishes, and the germline J gene fills in the end. Trimming removed 2 bases from V and 7 bases from J; junction bases left unmatched: 2. This CDR3 region has 12 residues. CDR1 is KGHPV and CDR2 is FQNQEV in the germline V gene (reference sequence).

Concerning this clone itself: The gene symbols are mouse symbols. The read is 1 residue too short to cover the CDR3 end, so that end is filled in from the germline J gene. The chain recombines TRBV3 with TRBJ2-7; the D is unclear. This CDR3 contains 13 residues. Germline V gene sequence: CDR1 SNHLY, CDR2 FYNGKV (reference sequence). Deletions cut 2 bases from V and 3 bases from J, with 8 bases between. The DNA read from the CDR3 is TGTGCCAGCAGCTTATCCGACGGCTATGAACAGTAC. Translation gives CASSLSDGYEQY. In full, the CDR3 is CASSLSDGYEQYF.

In this sample, this clone is large. Gene names and germline refer to mouse. The read ends 1 residue before the CDR3 terminus; that terminus is restored from the germline J gene. This chain connects TRBV12-1 to TRBJ2-1, with 7 bases fitting TRBD1. This CDR3 spans 15 amino acids. V was clipped by 1 base and J by 3 bases; unmatched bases: 5. Per germline, CDR1 SGHSN and CDR2 HYEKVE. The DNA read from the CDR3 is TGTGCCAGCTCTCTTAACAGGGGAGGCTATGCTGAGCAGTTC. Translating gives CASSLNRGGYAEQF. The CDR3 in its entirety is CASSLNRGGYAEQFF.

This clone was counted a few times. The gene symbols are mouse symbols. With the read ending 1 residue before the CDR3 end, the germline J gene is used to fill in that end. The rearrangement uses TRBV5 and TRBJ2-7; 10 bases align to TRBD2. Trimming cost V 4 bases and J 3 bases; bases outside gene matches: 3. Germline V gene data show CDR1 as LGHNA and CDR2 as YNLKQL (reference sequence). The CDR3 loop spans 14 amino acids. The CDR3 bases that were read are TGTGCCAGCAGCCCCCGGGACTGGGGCTATGAACAGTAC. This encodes CASSPRDWGYEQY. The complete CDR3 protein is CASSPRDWGYEQYF.

Of note for this clone: The listed genes are named as in mouse. The observed sequence ends 1 residue before the CDR3 terminus, with the missing tail filled in from the germline J gene. The V gene is TRBV13-1, the J gene TRBJ1-5; D is unresolved. Germline-derived CDR1 and CDR2 are NSHNY and SYGAGN. V shed 0 bases and J shed 2 bases, with 6 bases lying between them. The CDR3 sequence is 14 residues long. CDR3 loop: CASSDAGHNQAPLF. The part of the CDR3 DNA that was read is TGTGCCAGCAGTGATGCAGGACACAACCAGGCTCCGCTT.

Points on this clone: The genes are named according to mouse. The observed sequence ends 1 residue before the CDR3 terminus, with the missing tail filled in from the germline J gene. The V gene is TRBV3, the J gene TRBJ1-3; no definite D call. There are 15 residues in the CDR3. V was cut by 1 base and J by 0 bases, with 7 bases left in between. Germline CDR1 is SNHLY and CDR2 is FYNGKV (reference sequence). The sequenced CDR3 bases are TGTGCCAGCAGCTTAGGGAGTTCTTCTGGAAATACGCTCTAT. Its protein is CASSLGSSSGNTLY. The full-length CDR3 reads as CASSLGSSSGNTLYF.

This clone was detected a few times. Gene names denote mouse genes. CDR3 DNA, as far as it was read: TGTGCCAGCAGTCCACGACTGGGGGGCCTTAGCTCCTATGAACAGTAC. As protein: CASSPRLGGLSSYEQY. The complete CDR3 sequence is CASSPRLGGLSSYEQYF. The chain joins TRBV26 to TRBJ2-7; TRBD2 agrees at 10 bases. Read data end 1 residue before the CDR3 end; the end is taken from the germline J gene. Per the germline V gene, CDR1 is KGHPV and CDR2 is FQNQEV (reference sequence). The ends lost 4 bases at V and 0 bases at J; junction bases unmatched: 9. This CDR3 is built from 17 residues. Looking up the rest from reference TRBV26 and TRBJ2-7 gives the full variable domain: NSKVIQTPRYLVKGQGQKAKMRCIPEKGHPVVFWYQQNKNNEFKFLINFQNQEVLQQIDMTEKRFSAECPSNSPCSLEIQSSEAGDSALYLCASSPRLGGLSSYEQYFGPGTRLTVL.

With respect to this clone: The gene names here belong to mouse. The sequence runs out 1 residue before the end of the CDR3; the remainder is reconstructed from the germline J gene. The chain is built from TRBV26 and TRBJ1-3; D is undetermined. This CDR3 comprises 13 residues. Trimming pared 2 bases from V and 4 bases from J, leaving 6 bases between. Germline V gene data show CDR1 as KGHPV and CDR2 as FQNQEV (reference sequence). The CDR3: CASSLGVGNTLYF. Incomplete CDR3 DNA: TGTGCCAGCAGTCTGGGGGTAGGAAATACGCTCTAT.

This clone appeared a few times. Gene labels here are mouse ones. The read is 1 residue too short to cover the CDR3 end, so that end is filled in from the germline J gene. The J gene is TRBJ2-3, the V gene TRBV5; TRBD2 might be the D (5 bases). The germline gives CDR1 LGHNA, CDR2 YNLKQL (reference sequence). V was trimmed by 4 bases and J by 0 bases, leaving 8 bases between them. The CDR3 length is 14 residues. The sequenced part of the CDR3 DNA is TGTGCCAGCAGCCCTGGGTCTAGTGCAGAAACGCTGTAT. Translating it yields CASSPGSSAETLY. From start to end, the CDR3 is CASSPGSSAETLYF.

Comments on this clone: Germline and genes: mouse. The CDR3 extends 1 residue past the end of the read, so its final part is completed from the germline J gene. V usage is TRBV19 and J usage is TRBJ2-5; 7 bases fit TRBD1. The CDR3 is made up of 14 amino acids. Germline assignment: CDR1 FNHDT and CDR2 SITEND (reference sequence). V shed 3 bases, J shed 5 bases, and the junction held 6 bases outside the gene matches. The covered CDR3 bases are TGTGCCAGCAGTACCCCAGGGGGAAGAGACACCCAGTAC. It yields the protein CASSTPGGRDTQY. The whole CDR3 is CASSTPGGRDTQYF.

A few counts support this clone. Germline and genes here are mouse. The missing CDR3 end, 1 residue past where the read stops, is filled in from the germline J gene. The rearrangement joins TRBV1 to TRBJ2-4, with a possible D match to TRBD1 (6 bases). The V end was cut by 1 base, the J end by 1 base, with 9 bases between. CDR1 is NSQYPW and CDR2 is LRSPGD in the germline V gene (reference sequence). CDR3 length: 15 amino acids. CDR3 bases read: TGCACCTGCAGTGCAGTCAGGGGTGGTCAAAACACCTTGTAC. This gives the protein CTCSAVRGGQNTLY. The whole CDR3 protein is CTCSAVRGGQNTLYF. Based on the CDR3 plus reference TRBV1 and TRBJ2-4, the full variable domain is VTLLEQNPRWRLVPRGQAVNLRCILKNSQYPWMSWYQQDLQKQLQWLFTLRSPGDKEVKSLPGADYLATRVTDTELRLQVANMSQGRTLYCTCSAVRGGQNTLYFGAGTRLSVL.

Worth noting for this clone: Gene names and germline match the mouse. Coverage ceases 1 residue before the CDR3 finishes, and the germline J gene fills in the end. The rearrangement joins TRBV26 to TRBJ2-5, with D possibly being TRBD1 (6 bases). Germline lookup yields CDR1 KGHPV and CDR2 FQNQEV (reference sequence). This CDR3 comprises 13 residues. The V end lost 4 bases, the J end lost 1 base, and 6 bases lay between the germline ends. The CDR3 loop is CASSHRDQDTQYF. The DNA read from the CDR3 is TGTGCCAGCAGTCACAGGGACCAAGACACCCAGTAC.

As regards this clone: Mouse gene names apply. The read finishes 1 residue shy of the CDR3 end, and the germline J gene is used to complete it. The chain recombines TRBV23 with TRBJ1-3; TRBD1 is the table's D call, not checked against the DNA. From germline, CDR1 is KGHTA and CDR2 FQNQQP. This CDR3 is 15 amino acids long. The CDR3 reads CSSSQQGNSGNTLYF. The CDR3 bases that were read are TGCTCCAGCAGTCAACAGGGGAATTCTGGAAATACGCTCTAT.

This clone counts as medium-sized. The germline and genes are mouse ones. The missing CDR3 end, 1 residue past where the read stops, is filled in from the germline J gene. V and J are TRBV15 and TRBJ2-7, with 7 bases matching TRBD2. CDR1 and CDR2 (germline): SGHND, FRSKSL. The junction had 0 bases not matched to a gene; V was cut back by 3 bases and J by 1 base. The CDR3 sequence is 13 residues long. The CDR3 is CASSLGGSYEQYF. Incomplete CDR3 DNA: TGTGCCAGCAGTTTGGGGGGGTCCTATGAACAGTAC.

This clone was detected a few times. Gene names follow the mouse nomenclature. Sequencing ends 1 residue short of the CDR3 end; the germline J gene provides the rest. The chain uses TRBV26 and TRBJ2-7, with 11 bases aligning to TRBD1. This CDR3 is 13 amino acids long. Germline-derived CDR1 and CDR2 are KGHPV and FQNQEV (reference sequence). Trimming removed 6 bases from V and 4 bases from J; junction bases left unmatched: 2. CDR3 loop: CASRGTGGYEQYF. The part of the CDR3 DNA that was read is TGTGCCAGCAGAGGGACAGGGGGGTATGAACAGTAC.

Regarding this clone: Germline and genes: mouse. The read comes to an end 1 residue before the CDR3 does, leaving the germline J gene to fill in the end. The chain uses TRBV2 and TRBJ2-5; possible D gene TRBD2, 6 bases. CDR3 size: 15 residues. Germline loops: CDR1 LGHNA, CDR2 YSYQKL. The ends were cut back, 0 bases at V and 3 bases at J, with 10 bases in the middle. CDR3 region: CASSQDRWGQDTQYF. The sequenced CDR3 bases are TGTGCCAGCAGCCAAGATCGCTGGGGACAAGACACCCAGTAC.

Note on this clone: Gene names denote mouse genes. The read stops 1 residue short of the end of the CDR3; the missing end is completed from the germline J gene. The chain employs TRBV15 and TRBJ2-5, with 7 bases lining up with TRBD2. After removal of 6 bases from V and 0 bases from J, the junction contained 3 bases not matched to a gene. Germline-derived CDR1 and CDR2 are SGHND and FRSKSL. This CDR3 has 14 amino acids. Incomplete CDR3 DNA: TGTGCCAGCAGCCGGACTGGTAACCAAGACACCCAGTAC. Encoded protein: CASSRTGNQDTQY. The full CDR3 is CASSRTGNQDTQYF.

To note about this clone: Genes and germline are mouse. Read sequence stops 1 residue before the CDR3 end, and the germline J gene provides the missing end. The J gene is TRBJ2-5, the V gene TRBV15; 10 nucleotides agree with TRBD2. J gave up 2 bases and V 4 bases, and 6 bases lay outside the gene matches. The germline V gene has CDR1 SGHND and CDR2 FRSKSL. This CDR3 contains 16 residues. CDR3 sequence reads: CASSSGTGVGQDTQYF. The sequenced CDR3 bases are TGTGCCAGCAGTTCCGGGACTGGGGTGGGCCAAGACACCCAGTAC.

Comments on this clone: The gene symbols are mouse symbols. The observed sequence ends 1 residue before the CDR3 terminus, with the missing tail filled in from the germline J gene. The chain combines TRBV31 with TRBJ2-4; 8 positions agree with TRBD2. Germline lookup yields CDR1 GKSSPN and CDR2 SITVG. This CDR3 has 15 amino acids. Germline trimming cut 4 bases from V and 3 bases from J; bases unmatched to any gene: 9. The CDR3 DNA, read in part, is TGTGCCTGGAAGAGGGGGGGGCGTGGGCAAAACACCTTGTAC. This encodes CAWKRGGRGQNTLY. The full CDR3 protein is CAWKRGGRGQNTLYF.

Of note for this clone: Here the gene names and germline are mouse. The read is 1 residue too short to cover the CDR3 end, so that end is filled in from the germline J gene. This chain uses TRBV24 with TRBJ2-7; 9 bases align to TRBD2. After removal of 1 base from V and 6 bases from J, the junction contained 4 bases not matched to a gene. Germline CDR1 reads KGHTA; CDR2 reads FRNEEI. The CDR3 sequence is 14 residues long. Incomplete CDR3 DNA: TGTGCCAGCAGTCTGTCTGGGGGGGGAAGTGAACAGTAC. It yields the protein CASSLSGGGSEQY. The complete CDR3 reads CASSLSGGGSEQYF.

This clone turned up a few times. The listed genes are named as in mouse. The read ends 1 residue shy of where the CDR3 ends; the end is completed using the germline J gene. The V call is TRBV20, the J call TRBJ1-1; D call uncertain. Looked up from germline, CDR1 is GFQATS and CDR2 is STVNSAI. CDR3 size: 11 residues. The V end was cut by 0 bases, the J end by 4 bases, with 3 bases between. Incomplete CDR3 DNA: TGTGGTGCTAGGGACATCACAGAAGTCTTC. As protein: CGARDITEVF. The full-length CDR3 reads as CGARDITEVFF.

Remarks on this clone: Genes and germline come from the mouse. The read is 1 residue too short to cover the CDR3 end, so that end is filled in from the germline J gene. This chain uses TRBV26 with TRBJ2-4, with no clear D. Deletions cut 4 bases from V and 2 bases from J, with 10 bases between. The CDR3 is 14 amino acids. Per germline, CDR1 KGHPV and CDR2 FQNQEV (reference sequence). The covered CDR3 bases are TGTGCCAGCAGTCCCCGGACGGCTCAAAACACCTTGTAC. The encoded protein is CASSPRTAQNTLY. In full, the CDR3 is CASSPRTAQNTLYF.

This clone has more than one count but fewer than ten. Mouse germline and gene names are used. Read data end 1 residue before the CDR3 end; the end is taken from the germline J gene. V gene TRBV12-2 combines with J gene TRBJ2-5, with 9 bases identical to TRBD1. The CDR3 length is 15 residues. With 1 base clipped from V and 6 bases from J, the junction kept 7 bases outside the gene matches. Germline V gene sequence: CDR1 SGHLS, CDR2 HYDKME. CDR3 bases read: TGTGCCAGCTCTCTGGGGACAGGGAGGGGGGACACCCAGTAC. It yields the protein CASSLGTGRGDTQY. The full CDR3 protein reads CASSLGTGRGDTQYF.

Worth noting for this clone: Gene labels here are mouse ones. Read sequence stops 1 residue before the CDR3 end, and the germline J gene provides the missing end. The gene calls are TRBV26 and TRBJ1-3; TRBD1 agrees at 7 bases. The V gene end was trimmed by 2 bases and the J gene end by 2 bases; junction bases not matched to a gene: 3. CDR1 and CDR2 (germline): KGHPV, FQNQEV (reference sequence). The CDR3 spans 15 residues. Incomplete CDR3 DNA: TGTGCCAGCAGTCTGGGGCAGGGGGCTGGAAATACGCTCTAT. Its translation: CASSLGQGAGNTLY. The CDR3, in full, reads CASSLGQGAGNTLYF. Using reference TRBV26 and TRBJ1-3 for the parts outside the CDR3, the full variable domain is NSKVIQTPRYLVKGQGQKAKMRCIPEKGHPVVFWYQQNKNNEFKFLINFQNQEVLQQIDMTEKRFSAECPSNSPCSLEIQSSEAGDSALYLCASSLGQGAGNTLYFGEGSRLIVV.

Turning to this clone: Gene names and germline refer to mouse. Sequencing ends 1 residue short of the CDR3 end; the germline J gene provides the rest. This chain connects TRBV13-1 to TRBJ2-4, with a weak D call TRBD2 (5 bases). From germline, CDR1 is NSHNY and CDR2 SYGAGN. The CDR3 is 14 residues long. V was trimmed by 1 base and J by 2 bases, leaving 8 bases between them. CDR3 DNA (partial): TGTGCCAGCAGTGATACCTGGGTTCAAAACACCTTGTAC. Translation: CASSDTWVQNTLY. The whole CDR3 protein reads CASSDTWVQNTLYF.

This clone is categorized as medium-sized. The listed genes are named as in mouse. With the read ending 1 residue before the CDR3 end, the germline J gene is used to fill in that end. The V call is TRBV26, the J call TRBJ2-7; weak D call: TRBD1 (6 bases). This CDR3 contains 12 residues. Looked up from germline, CDR1 is KGHPV and CDR2 is FQNQEV (reference sequence). V shed 2 bases and J shed 5 bases, with 7 bases lying between them. The sequenced CDR3 bases are TGTGCCAGCAGTCTGCACAGGGATGAACAGTAC. Translating it yields CASSLHRDEQY. The whole CDR3 protein is CASSLHRDEQYF. Full variable domain (rest looked up from reference TRBV26 and TRBJ2-7): NSKVIQTPRYLVKGQGQKAKMRCIPEKGHPVVFWYQQNKNNEFKFLINFQNQEVLQQIDMTEKRFSAECPSNSPCSLEIQSSEAGDSALYLCASSLHRDEQYFGPGTRLTVL.

Points on this clone: Mouse names are used for the genes. The sequenced part of the CDR3 DNA is TGTGCCAGCAGCCTCGGACAGGGACGGAGTCAAAACACCTTGTAC. Translating it yields CASSLGQGRSQNTLY. The CDR3 as a whole reads CASSLGQGRSQNTLYF. V gene TRBV2 combines with J gene TRBJ2-4; TRBD1 aligns across 8 bases. The read ends 1 residue shy of where the CDR3 ends; the end is completed using the germline J gene. Germline V gives CDR1 LGHNA, CDR2 YSYQKL. CDR3 length: 16 residues. Trimming at V came to 4 bases and at J to 0 bases, leaving 6 bases not matched to a gene.

This clone has more than one count but fewer than ten. Gene names are mouse gene names. The sequence runs out 1 residue before the end of the CDR3; the remainder is reconstructed from the germline J gene. V and J are TRBV3 and TRBJ2-4; 11 nucleotides match TRBD2. This CDR3 comprises 15 residues. Germline V lookup: CDR1 SNHLY, CDR2 FYNGKV (reference sequence). V lost 4 bases, J lost 5 bases, and 5 bases stayed unmatched. The CDR3 spells CASSSGTGGANTLYF. CDR3 DNA, as far as it was read: TGTGCCAGCAGCTCCGGGACTGGGGGAGCAAACACCTTGTAC.

As regards this clone: Mouse gene names apply. The CDR3 extends 1 residue past the end of the read, so its final part is completed from the germline J gene. The genes are TRBV1 and TRBJ2-7, with unresolved D. CDR1 NSQYPW and CDR2 LRSPGD come from the germline V gene (reference sequence). The CDR3 loop spans 14 amino acids. V lost 0 bases and J lost 1, with 7 bases in between. The DNA read from the CDR3 is TGCACCTGCAGTGCAGACTCCAGTTCCTATGAACAGTAC. This gives the protein CTCSADSSSYEQY. The complete CDR3 sequence is CTCSADSSSYEQYF.

To note about this clone: These gene names are mouse names. The DNA read from the CDR3 is TGTGCCAGCAGTCCTCGACTGTCGAGTGCAGAAACGCTGTAT. Translation: CASSPRLSSAETLY. In full, the CDR3 reads CASSPRLSSAETLYF. The chain combines TRBV26 with TRBJ2-3; TRBD2 might be the D (5 bases). The missing CDR3 end, 1 residue past where the read stops, is filled in from the germline J gene. This CDR3 contains 15 residues. Trimming left V 4 bases short and J 0 bases short, with 11 bases between. Germline CDR1 is KGHPV and CDR2 is FQNQEV (reference sequence).